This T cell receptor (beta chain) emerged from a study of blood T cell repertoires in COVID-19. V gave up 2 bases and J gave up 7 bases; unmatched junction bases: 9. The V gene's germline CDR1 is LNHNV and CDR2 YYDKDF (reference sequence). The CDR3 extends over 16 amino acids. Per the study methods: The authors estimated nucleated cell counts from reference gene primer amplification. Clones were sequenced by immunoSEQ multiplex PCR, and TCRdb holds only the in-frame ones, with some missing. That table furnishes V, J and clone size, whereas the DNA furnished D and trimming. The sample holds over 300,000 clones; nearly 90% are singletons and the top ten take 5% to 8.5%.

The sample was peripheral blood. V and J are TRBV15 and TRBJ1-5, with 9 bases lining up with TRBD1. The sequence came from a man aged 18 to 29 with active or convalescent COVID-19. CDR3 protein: CATSRQSGQGHQPQHF. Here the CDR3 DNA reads TGTGCCACCAGCAGACAATCGGGACAGGGACACCAGCCCCAGCATTTT.